The 13 T cell receptor beta chains listed next were all sequenced from one sample in a study of cytotoxic CD8 clonotypes in ibrutinib-treated CLL. The protocol was immunoSEQ multiplex PCR, while the TCRdb copy is restricted to in-frame clones and leaves out a portion. Counted here are 200,000 to 250,000 clones, just under 80% occurring once; the ten biggest clones make up about an eighth. The specimen comprised PBMCs, sampled after 12 months of ibrutinib treatment. These receptors were obtained from a human donor with chronic lymphocytic leukemia.

V and J are TRBV4-1 and TRBJ1-1; tentative D call: TRBD1 (6 bases). From germline, CDR1 is MGHRA and CDR2 YSYEKL. Trimming took 1 base from V and 0 from J, leaving 12 bases between them. This CDR3 contains 16 residues. CDR3 DNA: TGCGCCAGCAGCCAAGGAACCCACAGGGTGAACACTGAAGCTTTCTTT. Its protein product is CASSQGTHRVNTEAFF.

A word on this clone: Its ends do not fully match the called genes, so a read error is possible. The chain couples TRBV7-7 to TRBJ2-5, with a tentative D call TRBD1 (6 bases). CDR1 and CDR2 (germline): SSHAT, FNYEAQ (reference sequence). CDR3 size: 14 residues. The CDR3 DNA sequence: TGTGCTAGCAGCTTAGGAACAGGGAAGGAGACCCAGTACTTC. Encoded protein: CASSLGTGKETQYF.

The rearrangement links TRBV4-1 to TRBJ1-3; no clear D. The CDR3 length is 15 residues. Trimming left V 1 base short and J 4 bases short, with 11 bases between. CDR1 and CDR2 from the germline V gene are MGHRA and YSYEKL. This chain's CDR3 is CASSQASFPGNTIYF. In DNA form, the CDR3 reads TGCGCCAGCAGCCAAGCTTCCTTTCCCGGAAACACCATATATTTT.

This chain links TRBV5-4 with TRBJ2-1; 9 bases fit TRBD1. V lost 3 bases to trimming and J lost 1 base; unmatched junction nucleotides: 2. The CDR3 runs to 15 residues. Germline CDR1 SGHNT, CDR2 YYREEE (reference sequence). The CDR3 DNA reads as TGTGCCAGCAGCTCCGGGACAGGGTCCTACAATGAGCAGTTCTTC. It is translated as CASSSGTGSYNEQFF.

The chain couples TRBV7-6 to TRBJ1-1, with D hard to call. The CDR3 is made up of 15 amino acids. V was shortened by 1 base and J by 0 bases, with 9 bases between the two germline ends. The V gene's germline CDR1 is SGHVS and CDR2 FNYEAQ. The CDR3 is CASSLGLFMNTEAFF. In DNA, the CDR3 is TGTGCCAGCAGCTTAGGGTTATTCATGAACACTGAAGCTTTCTTT.

The genes are TRBV5-1 and TRBJ2-3, with a possible D match to TRBD2 (5 bases). The ends were cut back, 0 bases at V and 1 base at J, with 12 bases in the middle. Germline-derived CDR1 and CDR2 are SGHRS and YFSETQ. This CDR3 is built from 16 residues. CDR3 protein: CASSLALAGGTDTQYF. In DNA, the CDR3 is TGCGCCAGCAGCTTGGCTCTGGCGGGCGGCACAGATACGCAGTATTTT. Complete variable domain (other parts from reference TRBV5-1 and TRBJ2-3): KAGVTQTPRYLIKTRGQQVTLSCSPISGHRSVSWYQQTPGQGLQFLFEYFSETQRNKGNFPGRFSGRQFSNSRSEMNVSTLELGDSALYLCASSLALAGGTDTQYFGPGTRLTVL.

The genes are TRBV7-6 and TRBJ2-7; the D gene is possibly TRBD2 (6 bases). The CDR3 has 12 amino acids. Trimming stripped 6 bases from V and 6 bases from J, with 12 bases between. Germline assignment: CDR1 SGHVS and CDR2 FNYEAQ. CDR3 sequence (DNA): TGTGCCAGCAGTCCTAGGGGAGGCGAGCAGTACTTC. It codes for CASSPRGGEQYF.

J is TRBJ1-2 and V is TRBV5-4; 7 nucleotides match TRBD1. The length of the CDR3 is 14 residues. The J segment lost 4 bases and the V segment lost 4 bases, leaving 7 bases of the junction unmatched. Germline values: CDR1 SGHNT, CDR2 YYREEE (reference sequence). CDR3 DNA: TGTGCCAGCAGCCCAAACAGGGGCGGCTATGGCTACACCTTC. It codes for CASSPNRGGYGYTF.

V and J are TRBV5-4 and TRBJ2-3; D is uncertain. The V gene lost 0 bases and the J gene lost 2 bases, with 10 bases spanning the gap. Germline assignment: CDR1 SGHNT and CDR2 YYREEE (reference sequence). This CDR3 has 15 amino acids. The CDR3 DNA reads as TGTGCCAGCAGCTTGGGGGGAATCGACACAGATACGCAGTATTTT. It yields the protein CASSLGGIDTDTQYF.

J is TRBJ2-3 and V is TRBV11-3; weak D call: TRBD2 (6 bases). V was clipped by 0 bases and J by 5 bases, with 21 bases between them. CDR3 size: 18 residues. The germline CDR1 and CDR2 sequences are SGHNT and YENEEA. The CDR3: CASSLEWDVELARDTQYF. The CDR3 DNA reads as TGTGCCAGCAGCTTAGAATGGGACGTCGAACTAGCAAGAGATACGCAGTATTTT.

This clone was observed once. The genes are TRBV2 and TRBJ2-1; D perhaps matches TRBD1 (8 bases). V was cut by 4 bases and J by 8 bases, with 12 bases left in between. CDR3 length: 13 residues. Per germline, CDR1 SNHLY and CDR2 FYNNEI. The CDR3 DNA follows: TGTGCCAGCAGTGGGACAGGGAGGGATGAGCAGTTCTTC. Translating it yields CASSGTGRDEQFF.

CDR3 sequence reads: CASSDWWGSEAFF. The CDR3 DNA follows: TGTGCCAGTAGTGACTGGTGGGGCTCTGAAGCTTTCTTT. The chain couples TRBV19 to TRBJ1-1, with D perhaps TRBD1 (5 bases). Deletions cut 5 bases from V and 6 bases from J, with 13 bases between. CDR3 length: 13 amino acids. From germline, CDR1 is LNHDA and CDR2 SQIVND (reference sequence).

On this clone itself: The identical CDR3 is also encoded by other nucleotide sequences in the sample. This chain connects TRBV7-9 to TRBJ2-1; the D gene could be TRBD1 or TRBD2 (5 bases each). This CDR3 comprises 15 residues. Germline assignment: CDR1 SEHNR and CDR2 FQNEAQ (reference sequence). V lost 6 bases and J 0 bases, leaving 12 bases between the germline ends. The CDR3 protein is CASSPPGSSYNEQFF. CDR3 nucleotide sequence: TGTGCCAGCAGTCCTCCAGGGAGCTCCTACAATGAGCAGTTCTTC.